The clone carrying this T cell receptor beta chain was recorded once. The antigen is not known. Replicate sorted-subset PCRs were loaded with around 0.2 ug DNA, roughly 33,000 T cell genomes. Profiling relied on immunoSEQ multiplex PCR, and the TCRdb table lists in-frame clones only, not all of them. The data show roughly 2,000,000 clones, over 85% seen once. Naive CD8 cells comprised CD45RO-negative, CCR7-positively selected cells, excluding terminally differentiated effector memory CD45RA+ cells. The CDR3 extends over 12 amino acids. V was clipped by 4 bases and J by 3 bases, with 8 bases between them. Germline CDR1 GTSNPN, CDR2 SVGIG (reference sequence). The entry originates in a study of shared clonotypes between healthy human individuals. Whole-study results and caveats: Unshared clonotypes carried lower generation probabilities than those common to all four donors.

The chain couples TRBV30 to TRBJ2-3; D call uncertain. Sequencing was carried out using naive CD8+ T cells sorted from blood. This clonotype was obtained from a man between 18 and 29 years old in good health. The CDR3 DNA is TGTGCCTGGACGGACCCAACAGATACGCAGTATTTT. Amino acids: CAWTDPTDTQYF. Variable domain in full (rest from reference TRBV30 and TRBJ2-3): SQTIHQWPATLVQPVGSPLSLECTVEGTSNPNLYWYRQAAGRGLQLLFYSVGIGQISSEVPQNLSASRPQDRQFILSSKKLLLSDSGFYLCAWTDPTDTQYFGPGTRLTVL.